What follows describes a single TCR beta chain. Its antigen remains unidentified. No much larger clone is present one base from it, and per-base qualities are unavailable. Receptors were amplified or captured by the immunoSEQ multiplex PCR assay. Per the authors' processing: To diagnose cytomegalovirus status from the catalog of TCR beta chain sequences, a statistical classification framework was built. This immuneACCESS table, as held by TCRdb, lists in-frame sequences with V and J called but not all clones. Of the missing ones, under half trace to an unresolved V gene in checked studies; the others have no known cause. D and trimming come from the DNA, and the V and J calls and clone size come from that table. For this sample the table gives roughly 150,000 clones, of which 86% were detected only once. In total, the top ten clones hold 4.5% to 7% of the sample. The data are from a study of cytomegalovirus exposure and HLA in healthy donors listed by TCRdb under 2017. Broadly, across the study: According to a later analysis, the roughly 120 validation repertoires were produced on the same platform as the 666 repertoires of the first cohort. High-throughput TCR immunosequencing, statistical association of individual TCRs with disease status, and machine learning were combined to predict cytomegalovirus infection status. The aim of the study was to test whether cataloging public T cell receptors could identify signatures of past pathogen exposure. Along with the roughly 670-subject first cohort, a separate validation cohort of about 110 different subjects was used.

The CDR3, cysteine through phenylalanine, is 12 amino acids long. The sequence is cut down to CDR3 DNA, 36 bases in frame from base 1. In the germline V gene, CDR1 corresponds to SGHTA and CDR2 to FQGNSA. Trimming costs V 3 bases and J 12 bases, and their ends lie 15 bases apart. Donors formed part of the validation cohort, which comprised approximately 130 subjects and was distinct from the first cohort of under 850 subjects. What the study reported, not specific to this receptor: Of the cluster scores, 85% to 95% were above 0 in a later analysis, which found that TCRs clustered in the first cohort also tended to co-occur in the 90 to 150 validation repertoires. Most TCR sequences were observed very rarely across donors, whereas some public TCRs were present in many individuals. In vitro tests confirmed that a few of the cytomegalovirus-associated TCR beta chains recognize cytomegalovirus antigens. According to the authors, the approach could potentially be generalized to other disease states and immunological phenotypes. The study gave a list of about 170 TCR beta chains associated with cytomegalovirus. A later analysis lacked HLA typing for the validation cohort, so it scored co-occurrence in that cohort across all 110 or so repertoires. In both the original and validation cohorts, the classifier was reported to diagnose cytomegalovirus status with high specificity and sensitivity.

Sequences were obtained from PBMCs. The chain is assembled from TRBV7-2 and TRBJ2-7; no D gene call is confident. The receptor comes from a woman aged 25-40 years in good health and CMV-seronegative. Here is the DNA: TGTGCCAGCAGCTTTAGGGCCGATCTGTCGTACTTC. Translated, it gives CASSFRADLSYF.